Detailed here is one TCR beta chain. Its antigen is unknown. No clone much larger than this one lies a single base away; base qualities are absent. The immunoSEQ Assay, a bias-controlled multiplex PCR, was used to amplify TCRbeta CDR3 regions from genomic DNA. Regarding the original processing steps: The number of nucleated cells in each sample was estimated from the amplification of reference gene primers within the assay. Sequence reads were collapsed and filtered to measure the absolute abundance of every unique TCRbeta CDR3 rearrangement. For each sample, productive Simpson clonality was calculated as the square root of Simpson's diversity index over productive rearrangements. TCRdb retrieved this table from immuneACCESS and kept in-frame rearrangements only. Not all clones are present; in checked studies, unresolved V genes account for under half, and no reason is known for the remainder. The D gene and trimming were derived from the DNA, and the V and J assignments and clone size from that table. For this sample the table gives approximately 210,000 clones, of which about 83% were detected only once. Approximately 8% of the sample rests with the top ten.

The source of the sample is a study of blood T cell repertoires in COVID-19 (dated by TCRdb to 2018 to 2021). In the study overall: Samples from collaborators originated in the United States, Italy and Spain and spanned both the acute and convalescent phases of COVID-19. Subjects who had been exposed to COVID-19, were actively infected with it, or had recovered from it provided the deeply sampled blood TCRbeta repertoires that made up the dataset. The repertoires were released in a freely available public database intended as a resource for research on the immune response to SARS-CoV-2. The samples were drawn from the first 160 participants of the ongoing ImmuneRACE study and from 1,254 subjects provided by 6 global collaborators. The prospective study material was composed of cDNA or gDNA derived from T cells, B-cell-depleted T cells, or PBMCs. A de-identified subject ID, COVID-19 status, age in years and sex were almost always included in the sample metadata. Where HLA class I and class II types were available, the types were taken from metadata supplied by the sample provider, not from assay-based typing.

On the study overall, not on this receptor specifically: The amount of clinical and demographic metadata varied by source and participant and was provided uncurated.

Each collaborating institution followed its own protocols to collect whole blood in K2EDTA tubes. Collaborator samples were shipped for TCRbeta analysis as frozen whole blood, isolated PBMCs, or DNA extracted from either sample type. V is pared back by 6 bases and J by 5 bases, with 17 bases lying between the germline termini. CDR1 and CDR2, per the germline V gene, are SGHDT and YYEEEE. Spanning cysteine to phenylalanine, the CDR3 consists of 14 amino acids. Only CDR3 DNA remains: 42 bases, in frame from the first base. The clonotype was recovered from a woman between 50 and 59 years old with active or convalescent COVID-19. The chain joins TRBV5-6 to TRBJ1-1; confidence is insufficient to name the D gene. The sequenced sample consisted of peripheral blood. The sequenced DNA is TGTGCCAGCACACGTCGGGAGGGAAGGACTGAAGCTTTCTTT. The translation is CASTRREGRTEAFF.